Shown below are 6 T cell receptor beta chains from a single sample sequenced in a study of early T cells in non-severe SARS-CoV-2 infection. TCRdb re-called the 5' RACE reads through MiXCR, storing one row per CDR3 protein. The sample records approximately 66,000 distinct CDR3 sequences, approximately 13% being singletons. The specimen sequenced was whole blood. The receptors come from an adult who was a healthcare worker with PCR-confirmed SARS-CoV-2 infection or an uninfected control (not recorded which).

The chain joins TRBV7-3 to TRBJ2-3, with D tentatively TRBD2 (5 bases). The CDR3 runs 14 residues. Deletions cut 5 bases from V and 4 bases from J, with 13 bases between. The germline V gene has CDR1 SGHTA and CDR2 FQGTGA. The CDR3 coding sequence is TGTGCCAGCAGCAGCCTCCACGGGGCAGATACGCAGTATTTT. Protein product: CASSSLHGADTQYF.

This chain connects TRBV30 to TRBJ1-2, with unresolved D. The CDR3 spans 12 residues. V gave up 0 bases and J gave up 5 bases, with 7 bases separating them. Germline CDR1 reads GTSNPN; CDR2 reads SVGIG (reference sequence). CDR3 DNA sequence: TGTGCCTGGAGTGTAAGTCCTTATGGCTACACCTTC. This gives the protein CAWSVSPYGYTF.

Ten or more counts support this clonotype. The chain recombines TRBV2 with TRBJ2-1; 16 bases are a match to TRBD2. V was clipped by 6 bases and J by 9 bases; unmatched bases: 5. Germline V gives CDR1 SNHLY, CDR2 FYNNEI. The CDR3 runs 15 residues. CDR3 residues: CASRSGTSGGGEQFF. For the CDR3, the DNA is TGTGCCAGCAGATCCGGGACTAGCGGGGGGGGTGAGCAGTTCTTC.

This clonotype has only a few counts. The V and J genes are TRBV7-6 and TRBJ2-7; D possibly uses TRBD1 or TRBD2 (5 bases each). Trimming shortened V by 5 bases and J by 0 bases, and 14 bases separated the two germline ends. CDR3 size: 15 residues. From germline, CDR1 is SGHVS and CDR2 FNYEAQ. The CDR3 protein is CASSPRAGSSYEQYF. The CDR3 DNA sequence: TGTGCCAGCAGCCCCAGAGCAGGGAGCTCCTACGAGCAGTACTTC.

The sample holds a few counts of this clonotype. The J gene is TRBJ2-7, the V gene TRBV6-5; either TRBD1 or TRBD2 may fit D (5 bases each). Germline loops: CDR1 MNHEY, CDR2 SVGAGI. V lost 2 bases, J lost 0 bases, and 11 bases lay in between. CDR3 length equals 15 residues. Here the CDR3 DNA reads TGTGCCAGCAGTTACACACCGGGACCCTCCTACGAGCAGTACTTC. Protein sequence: CASSYTPGPSYEQYF.

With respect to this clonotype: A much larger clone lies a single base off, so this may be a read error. As DNA, the CDR3 is TGTGCCATCAGGCCCGGGGGGGATCCCCACTACAAGCAGTACTTC. Translation gives CAIRPGGDPHYKQYF. The chain couples TRBV10-3 to TRBJ2-7; 8 nucleotides agree with TRBD2. Germline lookup yields CDR1 ENHRY and CDR2 SYGVKD. The CDR3 is made up of 15 amino acids.